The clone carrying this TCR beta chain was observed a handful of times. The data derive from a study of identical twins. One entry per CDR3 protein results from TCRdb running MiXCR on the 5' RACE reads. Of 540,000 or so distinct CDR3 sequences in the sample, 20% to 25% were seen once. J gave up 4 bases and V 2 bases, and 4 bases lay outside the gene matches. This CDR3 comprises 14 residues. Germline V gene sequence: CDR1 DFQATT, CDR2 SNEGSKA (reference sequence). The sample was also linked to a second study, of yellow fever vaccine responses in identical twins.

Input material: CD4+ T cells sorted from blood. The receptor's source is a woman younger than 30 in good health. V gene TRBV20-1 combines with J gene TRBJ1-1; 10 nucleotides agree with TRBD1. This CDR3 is CSARSGQGITEAFF. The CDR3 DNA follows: TGCAGTGCTAGATCGGGACAGGGGATCACTGAAGCTTTCTTT.